Listed here are 12 T cell receptor beta chains from one sample, sequenced in a study of T cells in Graves' hyperthyroidism and ophthalmopathy. Regions amplified from RNA transcripts were the TCR beta CDR3 regions. The study used the HTBI primer set for a first-round RT-PCR of the TCR CDR3. TCRdb independently ran MiXCR on the multiplex PCR reads; one entry per CDR3 protein. The table shows about half a million distinct CDR3 sequences, with around a quarter occurring only once. The sample was blood. The source of these receptors is a woman in her twenties or thirties with Graves' ophthalmopathy.

Only one count was recorded for this clonotype. This chain connects TRBV9 to TRBJ2-7; 9 nucleotides agree with TRBD2. Per the germline V gene, CDR1 is SGDLS and CDR2 is YYNGEE. The CDR3 spans 14 residues. With V trimmed by 3 bases and J by 5 bases, 6 bases remained unmatched. The CDR3 sequence is CASSASGNINEQYF. CDR3 DNA sequence: TGTGCCAGCAGCGCTAGCGGGAACATCAACGAGCAGTACTTC.

Regarding this clonotype: Since no conserved phenylalanine or tryptophan closes the CDR3, a read error is the likely cause. The chain couples TRBV6-5 to TRBJ1-5; D gene uncertain. V was shortened by 4 bases and J by 2 bases, with 12 bases between the two germline ends. Germline V gene lookup returns CDR1 MNHEY and CDR2 SVGAGI. The CDR3 totals 15 residues. The CDR3 loop reads CASSSSGKGNQPQHY. CDR3 DNA sequence: TGTGCCAGCAGTTCCTCTGGGAAGGGCAATCAGCCCCAGCATTAT.

This clonotype came up many times. This chain links TRBV7-2 with TRBJ2-5, with 10 bases fitting TRBD2. Looked up from germline, CDR1 is SGHTA and CDR2 is FQGNSA. V lost 7 bases to trimming and J lost 5 bases; unmatched junction nucleotides: 4. The CDR3 extends over 13 amino acids. CDR3 in amino acids: CASKLAGPETQYF. The CDR3, as DNA: TGTGCCAGCAAACTAGCGGGGCCGGAGACCCAGTACTTC. The full variable domain, rest sourced from reference TRBV7-2 and TRBJ2-5, is GAGVSQSPSNKVTEKGKDVELRCDPISGHTALYWYRQSLGQGLEFLIYFQGNSAPDKSGLPSDRFSAERTGGSVSTLTIQRTQQEDSAVYLCASKLAGPETQYFGPGTRLLVL.

The DNA for the CDR3 is TGCGCCAGCAGTGAGTCCCCTAGCGGGGGTTACGAGCAGTACTTC. Translating gives CASSESPSGGYEQYF. V usage is TRBV10-2 and J usage is TRBJ2-7; TRBD2 matches 10 bases. V lost 0 bases, J lost 4 bases, and 3 bases stayed unmatched. CDR1 and CDR2 from the germline V gene are WSHSY and SAAADI. The CDR3 extends over 15 amino acids.

The J gene is TRBJ1-5, the V gene TRBV27; D gene unclear. Between the trimmed V and J ends, which lost 8 bases and 3 bases, there was a span of 14 bases. The germline V gene has CDR1 MNHEY and CDR2 SMNVEV (reference sequence). This CDR3 contains 14 residues. The CDR3 coding sequence is TGTGCCAGCTCCTCCGGGGAGTACAATCAGCCCCAGCATTTT. It encodes CASSSGEYNQPQHF.

V gene TRBV29-1 combines with J gene TRBJ2-7; TRBD1 matches at 7 bases. The CDR3 contains 13 residues. The germline gives CDR1 SQVTM, CDR2 ANQGSEA. Trimming cost V 5 bases and J 1 base; bases outside gene matches: 5. CDR3 sequence reads: CSVSLQGSYEQYF. CDR3 sequence (DNA): TGCAGCGTTTCGTTACAGGGGTCCTACGAGCAGTACTTC.

In its sample, this clonotype was seen a few times. The chain combines TRBV15 with TRBJ1-1, with 7 bases that match TRBD1. CDR1 LNHNV and CDR2 YYDKDF come from the germline V gene (reference sequence). With V trimmed by 6 bases and J by 12 bases, 16 bases remained unmatched. The CDR3 is 14 residues long. The CDR3 is CATSIFSGTERSFF. Here the CDR3 DNA reads TGTGCCACCAGTATTTTCTCCGGGACAGAGAGGTCTTTCTTT. The entire variable domain, with the rest obtained from reference TRBV15 and TRBJ1-1, is as follows: DAMVIQNPRYQVTQFGKPVTLSCSQTLNHNVMYWYQQKSSQAPKLLFHYYDKDFNNEADTPDNFQSRRPNTSFCFLDIRSPGLGDTAMYLCATSIFSGTERSFFGQGTRLTVV.

The chain carries TRBV6-1 and TRBJ1-2; D gene ambiguous. Germline V gene lookup returns CDR1 MNHNS and CDR2 SASEGT. This CDR3 has 13 residues. V was cut by 8 bases and J by 2 bases, with 12 bases left in between. The CDR3 bases are TGTGCCAGCCTGGTGCGCAACAACTATGGCTACACCTTC. This encodes CASLVRNNYGYTF.

This clonotype was seen at least ten times. V is TRBV20-1 and J is TRBJ2-2; D unclear. Deletions cut 1 base from V and 7 bases from J, with 7 bases between. From germline, CDR1 is DFQATT and CDR2 SNEGSKA (reference sequence). This CDR3 is 12 amino acids long. CDR3 sequence (DNA): TGCAGTGCTAGAGTTCTGGGCGGGGAGCTGTTTTTT. Residues: CSARVLGGELFF.

This chain joins TRBV15 and TRBJ1-6; D unclear. V lost 6 bases and J lost 7, with 10 bases in between. The germline gives CDR1 LNHNV, CDR2 YYDKDF (reference sequence). The CDR3 has 13 amino acids. CDR3 DNA sequence: TGTGCCACCAGTCGGGAGGGAAATTCACCCCTCCACTTT. Its translation is CATSREGNSPLHF.

At least ten counts were recorded for this clonotype. The chain is built from TRBV6-1 and TRBJ1-2; D not certain. Germline CDR1 reads MNHNS; CDR2 reads SASEGT. The CDR3 covers 10 residues. V was pared by 4 bases and J by 8 bases, with 5 bases between. CDR3 bases: TGTGCCAGCAGTGCTGGGGGCTACACCTTC. Protein: CASSAGGYTF.

The chain recombines TRBV12-3 or TRBV12-4 with TRBJ1-1; D is ambiguous. This CDR3 spans 14 amino acids. Trimming took off 7 bases at V and 3 bases at J, with 15 bases between the two ends. The chain's CDR3 is CASTPETGHTEAFF. The CDR3 nucleotides are TGTGCCAGCACCCCGGAGACGGGCCACACTGAAGCTTTCTTT.